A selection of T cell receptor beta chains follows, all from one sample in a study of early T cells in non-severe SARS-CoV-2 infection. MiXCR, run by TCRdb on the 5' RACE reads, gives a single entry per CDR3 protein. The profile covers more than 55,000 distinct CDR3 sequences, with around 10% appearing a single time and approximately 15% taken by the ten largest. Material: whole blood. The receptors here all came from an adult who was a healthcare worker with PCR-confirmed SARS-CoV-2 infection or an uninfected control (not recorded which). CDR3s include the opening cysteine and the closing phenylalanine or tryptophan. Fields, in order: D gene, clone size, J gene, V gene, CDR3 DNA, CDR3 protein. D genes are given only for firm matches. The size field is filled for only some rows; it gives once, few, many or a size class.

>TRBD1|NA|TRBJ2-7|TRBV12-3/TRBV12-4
TGTGCCAGCTCCCCCGGGACAGCTTCCTCGCTGCAGTACTTC
CASSPGTASSLQYF
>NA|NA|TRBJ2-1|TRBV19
TGTGCCAGTAGTATAATGGTGAACAATGAGCAGTTCTTC
CASSIMVNNEQFF
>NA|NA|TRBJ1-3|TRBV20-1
TGCAGTGCTAGAGCAGATGGAAACACCATATATTTT
CSARADGNTIYF
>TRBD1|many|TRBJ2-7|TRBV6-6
TGTGCCAGCAGAGCCTTTACGTCCCAGGGGGCGGGCGAGCAGTACTTC
CASRAFTSQGAGEQYF
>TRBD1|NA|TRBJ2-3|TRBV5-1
TGCGCCAGCAGCTTGGCGGGACAGGGCACAGATACGCAGTATTTT
CASSLAGQGTDTQYF
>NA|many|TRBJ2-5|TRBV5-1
TGCGCCAGCAGCCCCTACTCGAGGGGACACCAAGAGACCCAGTACTTC
CASSPYSRGHQETQYF
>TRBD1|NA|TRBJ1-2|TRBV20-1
TGCAGTGCTTACGGACAGGGGGCGCCAGGCTACACCTTC
CSAYGQGAPGYTF
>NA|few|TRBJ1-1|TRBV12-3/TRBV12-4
TGTGCCAGCAGTTATTTCGAGAAGACTGAAGCTTTCTTT
CASSYFEKTEAFF
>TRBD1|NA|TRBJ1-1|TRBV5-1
TGCGCCAGCAGGGCGACAGGGGGGAACACTGAAGCTTTCTTT
CASRATGGNTEAFF
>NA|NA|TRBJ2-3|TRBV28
TGTGCCACCACCTCCGGGGGATTCCCCACAGATACGCAGTATTTT
CATTSGGFPTDTQYF
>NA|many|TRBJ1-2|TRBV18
TGTGCCAGCTCACAAGGGATGCCTACTAACTATGGCTACACCTTC
CASSQGMPTNYGYTF
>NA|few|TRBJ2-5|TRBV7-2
TGTGCCAGCAGCTCTTGGCGCTACCAAGAGACCCAGTACTTC
CASSSWRYQETQYF
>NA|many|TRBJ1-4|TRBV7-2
TGTGCCAGCAGCTTAGTTGTGTGGGGCGGTGGAAAACTGTTTTTT
CASSLVVWGGGKLFF
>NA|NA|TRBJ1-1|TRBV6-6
TGTGCCAGCAGTTACCTATCGGATGTAAAGAACACTGAAGCTTTCTTT
CASSYLSDVKNTEAFF
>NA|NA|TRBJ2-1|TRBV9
TGTGCCAGCAGCGTAGACCCCAATGAGCAGTTCTTC
CASSVDPNEQFF
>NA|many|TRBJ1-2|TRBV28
TGTGCCAGCAGTCGGGGAGACCTCTATGGCTACACCTTC
CASSRGDLYGYTF
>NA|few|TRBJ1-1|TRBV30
TGTGCCTGGATTGGGACTGAAGCTTTCTTT
CAWIGTEAFF
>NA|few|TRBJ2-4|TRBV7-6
TGTGCCAGCAGCTTAGGGACCCAGGGGTACCAAAACATTCAGTACTTC
CASSLGTQGYQNIQYF
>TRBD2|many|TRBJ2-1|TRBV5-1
TGCGCCAGCAGCTTGGCGGGACTAGCGGGCCTTAACGGCAATGAGCAGTTCTTC
CASSLAGLAGLNGNEQFF
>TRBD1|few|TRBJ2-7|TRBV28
TGTGCCAGCCAACGACAGGGGGCCACCTACGAGCAGTACTTC
CASQRQGATYEQYF
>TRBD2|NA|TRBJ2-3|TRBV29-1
TGCAGCGTTGTTTCTAGCGGAAGCACAGATACGCAGTATTTT
CSVVSSGSTDTQYF
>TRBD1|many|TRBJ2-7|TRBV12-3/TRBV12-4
TGTGCCAGCACCGACAGGGTAGGTCCCTACGAGCAGTACTTC
CASTDRVGPYEQYF
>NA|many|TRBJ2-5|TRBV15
TGTGCCACCAGCAGTAACAGAGGAGAGACCCAGTACTTC
CATSSNRGETQYF
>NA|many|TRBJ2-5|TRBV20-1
TGCAGTGGGGGGAAGGAGACCCAGTACTTC
CSGGKETQYF
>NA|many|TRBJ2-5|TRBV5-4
TGTGCCAGCAGATTGGGTGGGCAAGAGACCCAGTACTTC
CASRLGGQETQYF
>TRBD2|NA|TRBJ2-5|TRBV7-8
TGTGCCAGCAGCTTGGCAGGACTAGCGGGAGTAGCAGAGACCCAGTACTTC
CASSLAGLAGVAETQYF
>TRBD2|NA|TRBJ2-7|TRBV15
TGTGCCACCAGCCGAGGGACTAGCGGCTCCTACGAGCAGTACTTC
CATSRGTSGSYEQYF
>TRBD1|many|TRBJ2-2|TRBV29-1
TGCAGCGTCGGACAGGGGAGTGCCGGGGAGCTGTTTTTT
CSVGQGSAGELFF
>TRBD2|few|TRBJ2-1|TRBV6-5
TGTGCCAGCAGTACTAGCGGGAGATCCAACAATGAGCAGTTCTTC
CASSTSGRSNNEQFF